What follows is one T cell receptor beta chain and its context. The antigen remains unidentified. These data originate in a study of shared clonotypes between healthy human individuals. Notes on the study in general: Naive CD4 clonotypes were shared across several donors at around 5.4%. In general, naive subsets displayed greater estimated richness than memory subsets did.

This table comes from immunoSEQ multiplex PCR, and its TCRdb copy is limited to in-frame clones, with some not included. The sample carries 2.5 million or so clones, approximately 90% recorded once. Germline V lookup: CDR1 SGHTA, CDR2 FQGNSA. Trimming cost V 5 bases and J 6 bases, with 17 bases left between them. The CDR3 has 14 amino acids. The chain combines TRBV7-2 with TRBJ2-7; D possibly corresponds to TRBD1 (5 bases). The sequence derives from a young man in good health. The sequencing sample was made of naive CD4+ T cells sorted from blood. The subset was: CD45RA+ positively selected. CDR3 in amino acids: CASSAYGALFEQYF. The CDR3 coding sequence is TGTGCCAGCAGCGCCTATGGGGCGCTTTTCGAGCAGTACTTC.